Presented here are 14 T cell receptor beta chains from one specimen sequenced in a study of OX40 agonist ivuxolimab in advanced cancers. Profiling relied on immunoSEQ multiplex PCR, and the TCRdb table lists in-frame clones only, not all of them. The sample lists 45,000 to 65,000 clones, approximately 82% occurring once. The sample in question was CD4+ or CD8+ T cells sorted from blood, obtained in a trial of the OX40 agonist ivuxolimab. The source is an adult with an advanced solid tumor such as melanoma, head and neck, liver or kidney cancer.

The J gene is TRBJ1-5, the V gene TRBV6-6; D call uncertain. V was clipped by 4 bases and J by 2 bases, with 3 bases between them. Germline loops: CDR1 MNHNY, CDR2 SVGAGI (reference sequence). This CDR3 is built from 12 residues. CDR3 residues: CASSWGNQPQHF. CDR3 bases: TGTGCCAGCAGTTGGGGCAATCAGCCCCAGCATTTT.

V is TRBV5-4 and J is TRBJ2-5; D is possibly TRBD2 (6 bases). The CDR3 has 14 residues. From germline, CDR1 is SGHNT and CDR2 YYREEE (reference sequence). The V end was cut by 3 bases, the J end by 2 bases, with 11 bases between. CDR3 bases: TGTGCCAGCAGCTCCCTGGCGGGGCAAGAGACCCAGTACTTC. This sequence encodes CASSSLAGQETQYF. Variable domain in full (rest from reference TRBV5-4 and TRBJ2-5): ETGVTQSPTHLIKTRGQQVTLRCSSQSGHNTVSWYQQALGQGPQFIFQYYREEENGRGNFPPRFSGLQFPNYSSELNVNALELDDSALYLCASSSLAGQETQYFGPGTRLLVL.

The chain joins TRBV29-1 to TRBJ1-2, with D uncertain. This CDR3 spans 10 amino acids. CDR1 SQVTM and CDR2 ANQGSEA come from the germline V gene. Trimming removed 3 bases at V and 6 bases at J, with 5 bases between. The CDR3 DNA sequence: TGCAGCGTTGACGTGGATGGCTACACCTTC. This translates into CSVDVDGYTF.

The rearrangement joins TRBV27 to TRBJ2-5; TRBD2 matches 13 bases. With V trimmed by 4 bases and J by 3 bases, 2 bases remained unmatched. The CDR3 is made up of 15 amino acids. Germline V lookup: CDR1 MNHEY, CDR2 SMNVEV (reference sequence). This CDR3 reads CASSSGLAGEETQYF. DNA for the CDR3: TGTGCCAGCAGTTCCGGACTAGCGGGAGAAGAGACCCAGTACTTC.

By sample fraction, this clone is medium-sized. The rearrangement joins TRBV19 to TRBJ1-1; no reliable D call. Germline V gene data show CDR1 as LNHDA and CDR2 as SQIVND (reference sequence). Between the trimmed V and J ends, which lost 5 bases and 4 bases, there was a span of 14 bases. The length of the CDR3 is 14 residues. CDR3 sequence: CASSPPPAGTEAFF. CDR3 in DNA: TGTGCCAGTAGTCCCCCCCCGGCCGGCACTGAAGCTTTCTTT. Filled out from reference TRBV19 and TRBJ1-1, the complete variable domain reads DGGITQSPKYLFRKEGQNVTLSCEQNLNHDAMYWYRQDPGQGLRLIYYSQIVNDFQKGDIAEGYSVSREKKESFPLTVTSAQKNPTAFYLCASSPPPAGTEAFFGQGTRLTVV.

In this sample, this clone turned up a few times. The chain joins TRBV7-9 to TRBJ1-1; D gene uncertain. Per the germline V gene, CDR1 is SEHNR and CDR2 is FQNEAQ (reference sequence). The V and J ends lost 1 base and 1 base respectively, with 4 bases between them. This CDR3 region has 13 residues. The CDR3 coding sequence is TGTGCCAGCAGCTTAGGGACGAACACTGAAGCTTTCTTT. Translated: CASSLGTNTEAFF.

V usage is TRBV7-2 and J usage is TRBJ2-1, with TRBD1 as a possible D gene (6 bases). Germline values: CDR1 SGHTA, CDR2 FQGNSA. V was pared by 5 bases and J by 3 bases, with 11 bases between. The CDR3 totals 14 residues. CDR3 region: CASSPQGRYNEQFF. The CDR3 DNA is TGTGCCAGCAGCCCTCAGGGGCGCTACAATGAGCAGTTCTTC.

The J gene is TRBJ1-1, the V gene TRBV6-6, with 7 bases matching TRBD1. V gave up 6 bases and J gave up 0 bases; unmatched junction bases: 4. The germline V gene has CDR1 MNHNY and CDR2 SVGAGI (reference sequence). The CDR3 sequence is 14 residues long. CDR3 residues: CASRRGQLNTEAFF. As DNA, the CDR3 is TGTGCCAGCAGGCGGGGACAGTTGAACACTGAAGCTTTCTTT.

The rearrangement joins TRBV19 to TRBJ1-4; D is perhaps TRBD1 (5 bases). This CDR3 has 16 amino acids. CDR1 and CDR2 from the germline V gene are LNHDA and SQIVND (reference sequence). V was cut by 10 bases and J by 0 bases, with 18 bases left in between. CDR3: CATHLGQLATNEKLFF. The DNA for the CDR3 is TGTGCCACTCACCTGGGGCAGCTCGCAACTAATGAAAAACTGTTTTTT.

This clone has a single count. The DNA for the CDR3 is TGTGCCAGCAGCTTAGGTGGCGGGACGACAGATGGCTACACCTTC. Translation: CASSLGGGTTDGYTF. The rearrangement joins TRBV7-2 to TRBJ1-2; D possibly corresponds to TRBD1 (5 bases). Trimming took 1 base from V and 6 from J, leaving 15 bases between them. The CDR3 sequence is 15 residues long. Per germline, CDR1 SGHTA and CDR2 FQGNSA.

V gene TRBV12-2 combines with J gene TRBJ2-3; the table assigns TRBD2, which was not confirmed against the DNA. TRBV12-2 is tagged as a pseudogene. The CDR3 is made up of 17 amino acids. CDR3 amino acids: CASRLRPRGGTTDTQYF. In DNA form, the CDR3 reads TGTGCAAGTCGCTTACGTCCAAGGGGCGGGACCACAGATACGCAGTATTTT.

This sequence joins TRBV19 and TRBJ2-5; D remains ambiguous. The CDR3 consists of 13 residues. With 4 bases removed from V and 5 bases from J, the gap between germline ends came to 11 bases. Germline values: CDR1 LNHDA, CDR2 SQIVND (reference sequence). CDR3 amino acids: CASSSGNPETQYF. The CDR3 DNA follows: TGTGCCAGTAGTAGTGGGAACCCGGAGACCCAGTACTTC.

J is TRBJ1-4 and V is TRBV28, with TRBD1 as a possible D gene (5 bases). The CDR3 covers 14 residues. V lost 5 bases, J lost 4 bases, and 11 bases lay in between. Germline V gene data show CDR1 as MDHEN and CDR2 as SYDVKM. The CDR3 reads CASSTGTHNEKLFF. As DNA, the CDR3 is TGTGCCAGCAGTACTGGGACTCATAATGAAAAACTGTTTTTT.

The chain carries TRBV11-2 and TRBJ1-5, with D possibly being TRBD1 (6 bases). The CDR3 runs 14 residues. Between the trimmed V and J ends, which lost 6 bases and 0 bases, there was a span of 9 bases. Germline V gene data show CDR1 as SGHAT and CDR2 as FQNNGV. CDR3 DNA sequence: TGTGCCAGCAGGCACAGGGTTAGCAATCAGCCCCAGCATTTT. It specifies CASRHRVSNQPQHF.